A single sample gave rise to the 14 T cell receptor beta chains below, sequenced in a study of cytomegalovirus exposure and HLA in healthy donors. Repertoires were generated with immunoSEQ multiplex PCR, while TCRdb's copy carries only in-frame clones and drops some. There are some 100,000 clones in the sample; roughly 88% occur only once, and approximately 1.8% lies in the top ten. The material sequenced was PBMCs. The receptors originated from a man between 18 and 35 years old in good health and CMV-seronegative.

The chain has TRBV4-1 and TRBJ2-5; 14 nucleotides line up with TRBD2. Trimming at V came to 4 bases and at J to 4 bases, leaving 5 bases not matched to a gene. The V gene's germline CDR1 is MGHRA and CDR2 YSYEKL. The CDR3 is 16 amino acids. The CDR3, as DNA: TGCGCCAGCAGCCCCCGACTAGCGGGAGGGCCAGAGACCCAGTACTTC. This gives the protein CASSPRLAGGPETQYF.

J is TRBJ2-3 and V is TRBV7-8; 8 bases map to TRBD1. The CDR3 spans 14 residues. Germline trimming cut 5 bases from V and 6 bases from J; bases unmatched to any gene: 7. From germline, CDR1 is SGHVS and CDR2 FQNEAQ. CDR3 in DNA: TGTGCCAGCAGCCCGGACAGGGTTTCCGATACGCAGTATTTT. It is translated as CASSPDRVSDTQYF.

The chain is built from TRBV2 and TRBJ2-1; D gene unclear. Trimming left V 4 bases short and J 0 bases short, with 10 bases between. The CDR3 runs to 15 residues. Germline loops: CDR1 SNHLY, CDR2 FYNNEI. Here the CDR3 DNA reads TGTGCCAGCAGTGTGGAACAGACCTCCTACAATGAGCAGTTCTTC. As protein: CASSVEQTSYNEQFF.

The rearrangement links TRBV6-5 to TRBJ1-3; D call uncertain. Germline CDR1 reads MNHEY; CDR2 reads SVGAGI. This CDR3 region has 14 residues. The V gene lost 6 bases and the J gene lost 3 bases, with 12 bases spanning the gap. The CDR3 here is CASRTDSSGNTIYF. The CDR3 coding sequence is TGTGCCAGCAGGACGGATTCTAGTGGAAACACCATATATTTT.

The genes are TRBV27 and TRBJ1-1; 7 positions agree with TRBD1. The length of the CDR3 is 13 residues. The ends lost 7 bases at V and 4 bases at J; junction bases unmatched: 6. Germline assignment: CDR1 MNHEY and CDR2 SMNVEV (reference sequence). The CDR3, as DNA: TGTGCCAGCACCAGACAGGGCATCACTGAAGCTTTCTTT. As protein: CASTRQGITEAFF.

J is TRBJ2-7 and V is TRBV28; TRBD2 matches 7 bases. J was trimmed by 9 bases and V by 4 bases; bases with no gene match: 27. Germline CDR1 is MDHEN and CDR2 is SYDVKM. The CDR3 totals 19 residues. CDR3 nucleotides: TGTGCCAGCAGTTCGGTCCGTTCTGTTTCAGCCGGGACTACCTTGTTGCAGTACTTC. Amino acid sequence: CASSSVRSVSAGTTLLQYF.

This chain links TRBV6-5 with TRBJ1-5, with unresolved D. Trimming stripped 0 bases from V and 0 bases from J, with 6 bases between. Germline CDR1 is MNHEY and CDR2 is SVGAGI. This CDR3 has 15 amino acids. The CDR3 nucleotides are TGTGCCAGCAGTTACTCGGCGGGTAGCAATCAGCCCCAGCATTTT. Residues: CASSYSAGSNQPQHF.

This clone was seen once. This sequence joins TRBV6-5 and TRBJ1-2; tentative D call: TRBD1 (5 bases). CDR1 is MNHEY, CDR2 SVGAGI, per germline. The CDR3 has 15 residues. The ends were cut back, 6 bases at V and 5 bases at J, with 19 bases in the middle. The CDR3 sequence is CASRNSEGTIYGYTF. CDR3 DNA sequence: TGTGCCAGCAGAAATTCGGAGGGGACGATTTATGGCTACACCTTC.

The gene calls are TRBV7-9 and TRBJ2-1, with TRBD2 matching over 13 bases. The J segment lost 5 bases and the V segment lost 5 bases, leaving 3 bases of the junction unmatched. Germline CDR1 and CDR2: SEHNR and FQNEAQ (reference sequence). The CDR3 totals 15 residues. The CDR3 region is CASSRGTSGDNEQFF. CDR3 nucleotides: TGTGCCAGCAGCCGGGGGACTAGCGGGGACAATGAGCAGTTCTTC. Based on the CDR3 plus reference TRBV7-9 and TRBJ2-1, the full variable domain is DTGVSQNPRHKITKRGQNVTFRCDPISEHNRLYWYRQTLGQGPEFLTYFQNEAQLEKSRLLSDRFSAERPKGSFSTLEIQRTEQGDSAMYLCASSRGTSGDNEQFFGPGTRLTVL.

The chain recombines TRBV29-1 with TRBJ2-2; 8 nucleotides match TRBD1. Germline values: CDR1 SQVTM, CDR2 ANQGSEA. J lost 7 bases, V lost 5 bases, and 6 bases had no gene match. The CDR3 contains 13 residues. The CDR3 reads CSVTRGPGGELFF. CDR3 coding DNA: TGCAGCGTTACCAGGGGGCCAGGCGGGGAGCTGTTTTTT.

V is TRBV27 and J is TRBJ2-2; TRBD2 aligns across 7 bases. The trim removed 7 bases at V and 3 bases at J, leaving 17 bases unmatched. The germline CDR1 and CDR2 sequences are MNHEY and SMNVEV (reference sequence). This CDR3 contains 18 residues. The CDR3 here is CASTRWARDLADTGELFF. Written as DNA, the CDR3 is TGTGCCAGCACTCGATGGGCTAGGGACCTAGCGGACACCGGGGAGCTGTTTTTT.

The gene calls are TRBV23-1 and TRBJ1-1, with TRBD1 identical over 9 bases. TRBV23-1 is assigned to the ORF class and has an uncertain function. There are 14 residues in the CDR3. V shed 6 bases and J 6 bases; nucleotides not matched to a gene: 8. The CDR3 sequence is CASRGRGQGPEAFF. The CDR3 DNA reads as TGCGCCAGCAGGGGCCGGGGACAGGGTCCTGAAGCTTTCTTT.

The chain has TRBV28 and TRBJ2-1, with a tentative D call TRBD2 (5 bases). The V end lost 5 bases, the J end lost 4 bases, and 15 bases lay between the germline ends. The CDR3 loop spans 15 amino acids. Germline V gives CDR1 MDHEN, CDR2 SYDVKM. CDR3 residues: CASSPPRLNYNEQFF. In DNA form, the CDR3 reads TGTGCCAGCAGTCCCCCGAGACTAAATTACAATGAGCAGTTCTTC. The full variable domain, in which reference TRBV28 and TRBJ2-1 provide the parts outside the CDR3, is DVKVTQSSRYLVKRTGEKVFLECVQDMDHENMFWYRQDPGLGLRLIYFSYDVKMKEKGDIPEGYSVSREKKERFSLILESASTNQTSMYLCASSPPRLNYNEQFFGPGTRLTVL.

This chain's CDR3 is CASSPQLVDEKLFF. The CDR3, as DNA: TGTGCCAGCTCACCACAGTTGGTAGATGAAAAACTGTTTTTT. J is TRBJ1-4 and V is TRBV18; D unresolved. V lost 1 base to trimming and J lost 6 bases, with 9 bases between them. CDR1 is KGHSH and CDR2 is LQKENI in the germline V gene. The CDR3 totals 14 residues.